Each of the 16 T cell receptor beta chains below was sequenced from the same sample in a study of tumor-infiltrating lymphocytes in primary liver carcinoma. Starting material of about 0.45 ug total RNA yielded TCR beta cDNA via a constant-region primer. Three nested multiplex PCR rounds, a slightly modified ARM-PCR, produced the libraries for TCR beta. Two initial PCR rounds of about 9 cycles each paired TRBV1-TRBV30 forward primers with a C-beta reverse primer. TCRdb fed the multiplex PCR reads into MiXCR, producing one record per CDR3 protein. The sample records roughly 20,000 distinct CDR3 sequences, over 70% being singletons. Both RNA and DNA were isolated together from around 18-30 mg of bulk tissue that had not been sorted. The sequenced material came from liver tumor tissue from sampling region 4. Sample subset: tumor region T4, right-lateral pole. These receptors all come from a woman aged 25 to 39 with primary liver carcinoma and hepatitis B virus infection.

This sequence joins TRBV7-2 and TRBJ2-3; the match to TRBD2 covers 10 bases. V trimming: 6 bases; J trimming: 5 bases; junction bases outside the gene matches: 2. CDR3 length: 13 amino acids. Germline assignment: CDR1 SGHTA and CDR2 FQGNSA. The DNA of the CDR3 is TGTGCCAGCAGTTCTAGCGGGAGAGATACGCAGTATTTT. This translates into CASSSSGRDTQYF.

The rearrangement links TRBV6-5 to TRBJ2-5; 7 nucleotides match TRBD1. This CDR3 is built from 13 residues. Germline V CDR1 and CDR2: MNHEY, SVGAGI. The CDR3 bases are TGTACTAACAGTACCGATAGGGGGCTGACCCAGTACTTC. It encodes CTNSTDRGLTQYF.

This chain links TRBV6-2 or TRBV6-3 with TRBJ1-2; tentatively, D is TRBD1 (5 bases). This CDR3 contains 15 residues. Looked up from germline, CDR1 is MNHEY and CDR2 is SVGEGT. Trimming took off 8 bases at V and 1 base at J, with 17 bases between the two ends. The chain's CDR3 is CASRGELSVNYGYTF. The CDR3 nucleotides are TGTGCCAGCCGAGGGGAATTGTCTGTTAACTATGGCTACACCTTC.

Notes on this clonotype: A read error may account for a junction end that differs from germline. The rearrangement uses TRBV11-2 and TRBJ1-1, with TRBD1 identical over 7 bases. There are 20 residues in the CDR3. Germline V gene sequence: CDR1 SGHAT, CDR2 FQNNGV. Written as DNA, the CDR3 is TGTGCCATCAGCGCTCGGGACAGTGGGCACAAGAGATGGAGTAACACTGAAGCTTTCTTT. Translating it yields CAISARDSGHKRWSNTEAFF.

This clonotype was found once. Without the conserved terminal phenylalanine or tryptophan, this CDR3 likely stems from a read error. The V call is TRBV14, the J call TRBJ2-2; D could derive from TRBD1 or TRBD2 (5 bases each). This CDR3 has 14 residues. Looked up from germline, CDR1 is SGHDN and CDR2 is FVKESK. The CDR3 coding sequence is TGTGCCAGCAGCCCGGGACGGAACACCGGGGTGCTGTTTTCA. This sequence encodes CASSPGRNTGVLFS.

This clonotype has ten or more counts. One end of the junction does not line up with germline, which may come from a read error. The CDR3 is CTSSQDERGGETQYF. The CDR3 bases are TGCACCAGCAGCCAAGATGAGAGGGGGGGCGAGACCCAGTACTTC. The chain links TRBV4-1 to TRBJ2-5, with a weak D call TRBD2 (7 bases). The CDR3 covers 15 residues. The germline gives CDR1 MGHRA, CDR2 YSYEKL.

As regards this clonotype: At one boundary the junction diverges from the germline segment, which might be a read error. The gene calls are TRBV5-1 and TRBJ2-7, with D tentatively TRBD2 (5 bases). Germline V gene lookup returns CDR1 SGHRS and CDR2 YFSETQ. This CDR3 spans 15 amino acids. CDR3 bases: TGCGCCAGCAGCCTGAGGGCGGACCTCGTTTACGAGCAGTATTTC. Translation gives CASSLRADLVYEQYF.

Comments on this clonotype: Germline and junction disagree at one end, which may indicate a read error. CDR3 nucleotide sequence: TGTGCCACCAGCCAAGATAGGGAAAGACTGGTTTTT. This encodes CATSQDRERLVF. V gene TRBV4-2 combines with J gene TRBJ1-4; D is unresolved. CDR3 length: 12 amino acids. Germline V gene sequence: CDR1 LGHNA, CDR2 YNFKEQ.

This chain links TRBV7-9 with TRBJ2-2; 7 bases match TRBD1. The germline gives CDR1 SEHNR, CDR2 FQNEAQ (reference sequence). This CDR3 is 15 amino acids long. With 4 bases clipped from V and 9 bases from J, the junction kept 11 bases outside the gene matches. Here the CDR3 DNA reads TGTGCCAGCAGCTCGCCGGGACAGAAGACCAGGGAGCTGTTTTTT. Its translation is CASSSPGQKTRELFF.

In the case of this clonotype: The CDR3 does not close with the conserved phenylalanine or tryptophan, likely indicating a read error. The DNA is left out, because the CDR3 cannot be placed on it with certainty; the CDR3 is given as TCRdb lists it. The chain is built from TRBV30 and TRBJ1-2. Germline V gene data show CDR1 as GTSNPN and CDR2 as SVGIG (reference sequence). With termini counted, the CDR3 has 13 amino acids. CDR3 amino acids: CAWSVDRGSGCTY.

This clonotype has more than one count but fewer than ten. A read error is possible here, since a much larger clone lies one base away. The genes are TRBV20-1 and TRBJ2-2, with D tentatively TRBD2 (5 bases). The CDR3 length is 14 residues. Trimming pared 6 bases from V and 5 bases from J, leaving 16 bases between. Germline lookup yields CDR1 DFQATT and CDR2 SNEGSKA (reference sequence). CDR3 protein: CSALPSWSTGELFF. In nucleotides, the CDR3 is TGCAGTGCCCTTCCTAGCTGGAGTACCGGGGAGCTGTTTTTT.

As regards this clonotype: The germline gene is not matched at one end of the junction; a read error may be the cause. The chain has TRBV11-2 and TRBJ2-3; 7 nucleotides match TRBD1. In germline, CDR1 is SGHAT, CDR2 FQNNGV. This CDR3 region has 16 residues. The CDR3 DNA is TGTGCAAGCAGCCGGACGCGACAGGGAAGGGCAGATACACAGTATTTT. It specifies CASSRTRQGRADTQYF.

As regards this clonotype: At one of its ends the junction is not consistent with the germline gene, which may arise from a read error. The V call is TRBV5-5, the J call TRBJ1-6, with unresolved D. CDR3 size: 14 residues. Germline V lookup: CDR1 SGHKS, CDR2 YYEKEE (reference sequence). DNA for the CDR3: TGTGTCAGCAGCTTAGACGTCAGTATTTCACCCCTCCACTTT. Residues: CVSSLDVSISPLHF.

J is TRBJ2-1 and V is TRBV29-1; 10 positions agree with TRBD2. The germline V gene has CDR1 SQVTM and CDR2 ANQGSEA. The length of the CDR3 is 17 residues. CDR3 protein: CDVEGSRSGRASDVQFF. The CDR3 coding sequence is TGCGACGTTGAAGGGTCGCGGAGCGGGAGGGCCAGCGATGTGCAGTTCTTC.

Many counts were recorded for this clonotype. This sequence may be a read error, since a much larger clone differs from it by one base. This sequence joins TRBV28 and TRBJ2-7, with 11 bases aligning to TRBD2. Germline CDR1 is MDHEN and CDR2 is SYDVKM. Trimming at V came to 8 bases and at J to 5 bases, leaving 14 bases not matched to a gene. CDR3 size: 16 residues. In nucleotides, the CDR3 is TGTGCCAGCTTCACTAGCGGGAGAACCTCCAACCACGAGCAGTACTTC. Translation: CASFTSGRTSNHEQYF.

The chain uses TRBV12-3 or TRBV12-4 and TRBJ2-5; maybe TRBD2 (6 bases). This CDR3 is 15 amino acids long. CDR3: CIGGTYPGSEETQYF. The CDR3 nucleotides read TGTATCGGCGGCACCTACCCCGGGAGCGAAGAGACCCAGTACTTC.